This T cell receptor (beta chain) came from a study of PD-1 blockade in classical Hodgkin lymphoma. The V and J ends lost 0 bases and 7 bases respectively, with 15 bases between them. The V gene's germline CDR1 is SGHTA and CDR2 FQGNSA. The CDR3 contains 15 residues. Time point defined: cycle 4 day 1 (C4D1), after five to seven weeks of nivolumab. With no exception, relapse followed autologous stem cell transplantation in all patients, and brentuximab vedotin exposure varied. Method: immunoSEQ multiplex PCR; TCRdb's copy keeps in-frame clones and lacks some. The sample consists of some 39,000 clones, approximately 78% of them appearing once.

This receptor was obtained from a human donor with classical Hodgkin lymphoma. The chain uses TRBV7-2 and TRBJ1-1; weak D call: TRBD1 (6 bases). The specimen was peripheral blood mononuclear cells (PBMCs), collected before the fourth cycle of nivolumab. CDR3 in DNA: TGTGCCAGCAGCTTAGCCCCACAGGGCATGTATGAAGCTTTCTTT. It encodes CASSLAPQGMYEAFF.